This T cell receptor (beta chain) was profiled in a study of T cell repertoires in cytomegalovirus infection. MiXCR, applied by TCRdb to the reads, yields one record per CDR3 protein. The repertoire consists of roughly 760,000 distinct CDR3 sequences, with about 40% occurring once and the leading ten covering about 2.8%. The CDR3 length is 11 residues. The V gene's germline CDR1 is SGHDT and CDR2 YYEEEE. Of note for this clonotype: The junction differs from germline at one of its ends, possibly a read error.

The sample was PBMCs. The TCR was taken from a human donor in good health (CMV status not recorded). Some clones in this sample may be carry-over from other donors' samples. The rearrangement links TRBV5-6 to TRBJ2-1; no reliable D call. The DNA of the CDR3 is TGTGCCAGCAGCTTCAGTAATGAGAAGTTCTTC. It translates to CASSFSNEKFF.